The source of this T cell receptor beta chain is a study of T cell responses to AZD1222 COVID-19 vaccine. Study findings and constraints: Across the whole spike, CD4 TCRs peaked at regions 160-218 and 743-854. The study sampled repertoires only after the peak T cell response. Seropositive AZD1222 recipients at baseline numbered only five or six.

In the case of this clone: Antigen specificity is unknown.

Assay: immunoSEQ multiplex PCR; the TCRdb copy retains only in-frame clones and omits some. The top ten clones hold 28% of a sample with more than 70,000 clones, approximately 90% of them seen once. The V end lost 6 bases, the J end lost 3 bases, and 8 bases lay between the germline ends. The CDR3 has 12 amino acids. Germline lookup yields CDR1 SQVTM and CDR2 ANQGSEA. The clonotype comes from an adult who received the AZD1222 COVID-19 vaccine. Sequences were derived from peripheral blood, sampled 28 days after the second AZD1222 dose. V usage is TRBV29-1 and J usage is TRBJ1-4; D is perhaps TRBD1 (5 bases). CDR3 loop: CSVEGPNEKLFF. The CDR3 bases are TGCAGCGTGGAGGGACCTAATGAAAAACTGTTTTTT.